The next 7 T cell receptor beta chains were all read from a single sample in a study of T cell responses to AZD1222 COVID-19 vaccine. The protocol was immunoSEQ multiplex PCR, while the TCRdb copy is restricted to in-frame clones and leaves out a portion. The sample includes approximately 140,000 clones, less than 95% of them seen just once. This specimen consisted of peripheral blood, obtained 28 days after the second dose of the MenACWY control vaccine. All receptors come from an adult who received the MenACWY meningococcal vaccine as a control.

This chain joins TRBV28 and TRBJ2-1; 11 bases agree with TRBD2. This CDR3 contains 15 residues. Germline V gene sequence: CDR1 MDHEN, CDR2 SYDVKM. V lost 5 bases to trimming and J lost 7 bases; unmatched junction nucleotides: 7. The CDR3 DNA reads TGTGCCAGCAGTACTAGCGGGAGTGGTGGGAATGAGCAGTTCTTC. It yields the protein CASSTSGSGGNEQFF. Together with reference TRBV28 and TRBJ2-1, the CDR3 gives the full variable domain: DVKVTQSSRYLVKRTGEKVFLECVQDMDHENMFWYRQDPGLGLRLIYFSYDVKMKEKGDIPEGYSVSREKKERFSLILESASTNQTSMYLCASSTSGSGGNEQFFGPGTRLTVL.

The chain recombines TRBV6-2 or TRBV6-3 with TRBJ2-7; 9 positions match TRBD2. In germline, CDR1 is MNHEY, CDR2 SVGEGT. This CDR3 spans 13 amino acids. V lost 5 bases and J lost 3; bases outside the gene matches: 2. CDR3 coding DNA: TGTGCCAGCAGTCATAGCGGGAGCTACGAGCAGTACTTC. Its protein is CASSHSGSYEQYF.

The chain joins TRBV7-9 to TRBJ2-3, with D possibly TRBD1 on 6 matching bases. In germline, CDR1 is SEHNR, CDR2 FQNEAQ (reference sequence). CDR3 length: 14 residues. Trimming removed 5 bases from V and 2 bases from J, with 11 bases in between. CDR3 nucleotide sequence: TGTGCCAGCAGCCCGGGACAATACACAGATACGCAGTATTTT. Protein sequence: CASSPGQYTDTQYF.

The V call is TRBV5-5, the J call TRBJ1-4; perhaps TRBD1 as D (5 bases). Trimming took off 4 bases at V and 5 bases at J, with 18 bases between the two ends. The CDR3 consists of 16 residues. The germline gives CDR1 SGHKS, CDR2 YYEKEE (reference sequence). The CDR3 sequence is CASSPPGAGINEKLFF. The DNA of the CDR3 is TGTGCCAGCAGCCCACCCGGGGCAGGTATCAATGAAAAACTGTTTTTT.

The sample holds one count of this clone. The CDR3 nucleotides are TGCGCCAGCAGTTCGGTGGGGGGTGCAGATACGCAGTATTTT. The encoded protein is CASSSVGGADTQYF. J is TRBJ2-3 and V is TRBV4-3; D possibly corresponds to TRBD2 (6 bases). Germline loops: CDR1 LGHNA, CDR2 YSLEER. The CDR3 has 14 amino acids. V dropped 6 bases and J dropped 4 bases, with 14 bases sitting between them.

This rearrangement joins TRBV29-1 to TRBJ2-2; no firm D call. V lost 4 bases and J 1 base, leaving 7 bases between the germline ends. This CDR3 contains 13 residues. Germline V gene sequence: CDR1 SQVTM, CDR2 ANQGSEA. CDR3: CSVAAQNTGELFF. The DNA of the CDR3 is TGCAGCGTTGCGGCACAGAACACCGGGGAGCTGTTTTTT.

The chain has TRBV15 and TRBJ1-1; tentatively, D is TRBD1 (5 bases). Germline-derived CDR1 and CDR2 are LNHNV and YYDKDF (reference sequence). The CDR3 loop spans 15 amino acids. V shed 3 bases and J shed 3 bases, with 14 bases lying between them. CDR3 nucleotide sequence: TGTGCCACCAGCAGGAAACACGGGGGATACACTGAAGCTTTCTTT. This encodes CATSRKHGGYTEAFF.